This T cell receptor (beta chain) emerged from a study of blood T cell repertoires in COVID-19. Clones were read by immunoSEQ multiplex PCR, and TCRdb kept only the in-frame ones, dropping some. Of fewer than 200,000 clones in the sample, 65% to 90% were seen once. The origin of this receptor is a human donor in a cohort sampled during active COVID-19. Sample: peripheral blood.

As DNA, the CDR3 is TGTGCCAGCAGTTTAGCGGGAACGTTGTACGAGCAGTACTTC. This codes for CASSLAGTLYEQYF. The chain employs TRBV28 and TRBJ2-7, with D possibly TRBD2 on 6 matching bases. V gave up 2 bases and J gave up 4 bases, with 12 bases separating them. CDR1 and CDR2 from the germline V gene are MDHEN and SYDVKM. The CDR3 covers 14 residues.